Listed below are T cell receptor beta chains from one sample, sequenced in a study of radiation and T cells in renal cell carcinoma. Using immunoSEQ multiplex PCR, the repertoire was profiled, and TCRdb retains in-frame clones only, with some absent. The sample lists approximately 65,000 clones; 70% to 80% were seen once. Sequences were derived from blood, sampled from a patient whose treatment included radiotherapy and nephrectomy. These receptors were taken from a man aged 55 to 70 with renal cell carcinoma. Each CDR3 is given with its conserved first and last residue. D genes are given only for firm matches. Size values are once, few and many counts, or a class for expanded clones, and some rows have none.

j_call d_call clone_size v_call cdr3_aa cdr3_nt
TRBJ2-1 TRBD2 . TRBV30 CAWTSGILDEQFF TGTGCCTGGACTAGCGGGATTTTAGATGAGCAGTTCTTC
TRBJ2-5 TRBD1 . TRBV5-1 CASFPGQGRETQYF TGCGCCAGCTTCCCCGGACAGGGGCGGGAGACCCAGTACTTC
TRBJ2-5 . once TRBV7-2 CASSSRTQETQYF TGTGCCAGCAGCTCTCGGACCCAAGAGACCCAGTACTTC
TRBJ1-4 . . TRBV28 CASSPTHGDEKLFF TGTGCCAGCAGCCCAACCCACGGGGATGAAAAACTGTTTTTT
TRBJ2-2 TRBD2 . TRBV5-1 CASSPSTSSGNTGELFF TGCGCCAGCAGCCCGAGTACCTCTAGCGGCAACACCGGGGAGCTGTTTTTT
TRBJ2-5 . . TRBV7-2 CASSREVETQYF TGTGCCAGCAGCCGAGAAGTAGAGACCCAGTACTTC
TRBJ2-1 TRBD1 once TRBV7-2 CASSLAAGTGSFF TGTGCCAGCAGCTTAGCAGCCGGGACAGGGTCGTTCTTC
TRBJ1-6 TRBD1 . TRBV2 CASSTEGQGTNSPLHF TGTGCCAGCAGTACCGAGGGACAGGGTACTAATTCACCCCTCCACTTT
TRBJ2-6 TRBD2 . TRBV19 CASSKRASGGAGANVLTF TGTGCCAGTAGTAAGCGGGCTAGCGGGGGAGCTGGGGCCAACGTCCTGACTTTC
TRBJ2-3 . . TRBV19 CASSGRGNTDTQYF TGTGCCAGTAGCGGGCGGGGAAACACAGATACGCAGTATTTT
TRBJ2-3 TRBD1 few TRBV5-1 CASSGQGDTQYF TGCGCCAGCAGCGGACAGGGAGATACGCAGTATTTT
TRBJ1-4 . . TRBV10-2 CASSESGQGVEKLFF TGCGCCAGCAGTGAGTCGGGGCAGGGAGTCGAAAAACTGTTTTTT
TRBJ1-1 . . TRBV9 CASSVPEGGKNTEAFF TGTGCCAGCAGCGTCCCAGAGGGGGGAAAGAACACTGAAGCTTTCTTT
TRBJ2-2 . . TRBV10-3 CAISPTNTGELFF TGTGCCATCAGCCCAACGAACACCGGGGAGCTGTTTTTT
TRBJ2-2 TRBD2 . TRBV5-1 CASSPGGYTGELFF TGCGCCAGCAGCCCGGGGGGGTACACCGGGGAGCTGTTTTTT
TRBJ1-2 . . TRBV6-1 CASSEYGLDYGYTF TGTGCCAGCAGTGAATACGGGCTGGACTATGGCTACACCTTC
TRBJ2-1 . . TRBV27 CASSLSSGATSNEQFF TGTGCCAGCAGTTTATCCTCCGGGGCTACTAGCAATGAGCAGTTCTTC
TRBJ2-2 . . TRBV11-3 CASSLEPNTGELFF TGTGCCAGCAGCTTAGAACCCAACACCGGGGAGCTGTTTTTT
TRBJ1-1 TRBD1 . TRBV29-1 CSAGQGRVTEAFF TGCAGCGCCGGACAGGGGCGCGTCACTGAAGCTTTCTTT
TRBJ2-5 TRBD2 . TRBV30 CAWSGGLAGETQYF TGTGCCTGGAGTGGGGGACTAGCGGGAGAGACCCAGTACTTC
TRBJ1-1 TRBD1 . TRBV30 CAWRASGQGEAFF TGTGCCTGGAGGGCCTCGGGACAGGGTGAAGCTTTCTTT
TRBJ1-3 TRBD1 . TRBV30 CALRGHFSGNTIYF TGTGCCCTCAGGGGGCATTTCTCTGGAAACACCATATATTTT
TRBJ2-1 TRBD1 . TRBV2 CASINPGTVNNEQFF TGTGCCAGCATTAACCCCGGGACAGTAAACAATGAGCAGTTCTTC
TRBJ2-7 TRBD2 . TRBV7-9 CASRPGLAREQYF TGTGCCAGCCGGCCAGGACTAGCGCGAGAGCAGTACTTC
TRBJ2-1 . . TRBV7-2 CASSPAGGLALQFF TGTGCCAGCAGCCCGGCGGGCGGTTTAGCATTGCAGTTCTTC
TRBJ2-3 . . TRBV10-3 CAISEEGEDVGGTDTQYF TGTGCCATCAGTGAGGAGGGAGAAGACGTCGGGGGCACAGATACGCAGTATTTT
TRBJ2-1 . . TRBV10-1 CASSRGLDNEQFF TGCGCCAGCTCCAGGGGACTGGACAATGAGCAGTTCTTC
TRBJ2-5 . . TRBV7-2 CASSLGVTQETQYF TGTGCCAGCAGCTTAGGGGTCACCCAAGAGACCCAGTACTTC
TRBJ1-5 TRBD1 . TRBV14 CASTDARGNQPQHF TGTGCCAGCACCGACGCCAGGGGGAATCAGCCCCAGCATTTT
TRBJ1-1 . few TRBV7-9 CASSSQETNTEAFF TGTGCCAGCAGCTCTCAGGAGACGAACACTGAAGCTTTCTTT
TRBJ2-3 TRBD2 . TRBV19 CASSIEGAGEDGTQYF TGTGCCAGTAGTATAGAAGGAGCGGGAGAAGACGGGACGCAGTATTTT
TRBJ1-4 . . TRBV29-1 CSVAVGEKLFF TGCAGCGTTGCGGTTGGCGAAAAACTGTTTTTT
TRBJ2-1 . . TRBV7-9 CASLPTLGLYHNEQFF TGTGCCAGCCTTCCAACCCTTGGACTATACCACAATGAGCAGTTCTTC
TRBJ2-1 . few TRBV29-1 CSVEGFQGEVVRVNEQFF TGCAGCGTTGAGGGGTTCCAGGGGGAGGTGGTGAGAGTCAATGAGCAGTTCTTC
TRBJ2-5 . . TRBV2 CATSLGETQYF TGTGCCACCTCCTTGGGAGAGACCCAGTACTTC
TRBJ2-7 TRBD2 . TRBV29-1 CSADGGSGTSSYEQYF TGCAGCGCCGACGGGGGCTCCGGGACTAGCTCCTACGAGCAGTACTTC
TRBJ2-5 . . TRBV28 CASSLGRGPWETQYF TGTGCCAGCAGTTTGGGCAGGGGACCATGGGAGACCCAGTACTTC
TRBJ1-4 TRBD1 . TRBV5-1 CASSLGDRGPEKLFF TGCGCCAGCAGCTTGGGGGACAGGGGGCCAGAAAAACTGTTTTTT
TRBJ1-5 . . TRBV19 CASSTGRQSYSNQPQHF TGTGCCAGTAGTACCGGGAGACAGTCCTATAGCAATCAGCCCCAGCATTTT
TRBJ2-3 . . TRBV11-3 CASSPLPGGSTDTQYF TGTGCCAGCAGCCCCCTCCCAGGCGGAAGCACAGATACGCAGTATTTT
TRBJ2-5 . . TRBV29-1 CSVAGSFQETQYF TGCAGCGTTGCGGGCAGTTTCCAAGAGACCCAGTACTTC
TRBJ2-3 TRBD2 once TRBV6-5 CASSYGTGGGDTQYF TGTGCCAGCAGTTACGGGACGGGAGGAGGGGATACGCAGTATTTT
TRBJ1-2 . . TRBV18 CASHIPSGGSNYGYTF TGTGCCAGCCACATCCCGAGTGGGGGGTCTAACTATGGCTACACCTTC
TRBJ2-5 . . TRBV9 CASSVGQVQETQYF TGTGCCAGCAGCGTAGGGCAGGTTCAAGAGACCCAGTACTTC
TRBJ2-3 TRBD1 . TRBV30 CAWSRDRIPLGTDTQYF TGTGCCTGGAGCCGGGACAGGATCCCACTAGGAACAGATACGCAGTATTTT
TRBJ2-1 TRBD1 few TRBV7-3 CASSSGQAARQFF TGTGCCAGCAGCTCGGGACAGGCGGCTCGGCAGTTCTTC
TRBJ2-5 . . TRBV10-3 CAIRDDQETQYF TGTGCCATCAGGGACGATCAAGAGACCCAGTACTTC
TRBJ2-3 . . TRBV2 CARSQGPRGKDTQYF TGTGCCAGGTCGCAGGGGCCTCGGGGTAAAGATACGCAGTATTTT
TRBJ1-1 TRBD1 . TRBV6-5 CASRGTGGLWTEAFF TGTGCCAGCAGAGGGACAGGGGGCCTCTGGACTGAAGCTTTCTTT
TRBJ1-4 . few TRBV18 CASSRGSTDEKLFF TGTGCCAGCTCACGGGGGTCCACCGATGAAAAACTGTTTTTT
TRBJ1-4 . . TRBV11-3 CASSLLWGNNEKLFF TGTGCCAGCAGCCTGCTTTGGGGGAATAATGAAAAACTGTTTTTT
TRBJ2-7 TRBD1 . TRBV30 CAWSQGAAVGEQYF TGTGCCTGGAGCCAGGGGGCGGCTGTTGGCGAGCAGTACTTC
TRBJ1-2 TRBD1 . TRBV4-3 CASSQRDGQGTLAHGYTF TGCGCCAGCAGCCAACGGGATGGACAGGGAACACTGGCCCATGGCTACACCTTC
TRBJ1-2 TRBD1 . TRBV6-6 CASSYSGTGNSYGYTF TGTGCCAGCAGTTATTCCGGGACAGGGAATAGCTATGGCTACACCTTC
TRBJ2-1 TRBD1 . TRBV7-9 CASSLDRQGEQFF TGTGCCAGCAGTCTGGACAGGCAGGGTGAGCAGTTCTTC
TRBJ2-1 . once TRBV15 CATSRDLSRRSYNEQFF TGTGCCACCAGCAGAGATCTTTCCCGGCGGAGCTACAATGAGCAGTTCTTC
TRBJ2-1 TRBD1 . TRBV9 CASRGTGTGGRNEQFF TGTGCCAGCAGGGGCACGGGGACAGGGGGCAGGAATGAGCAGTTCTTC
TRBJ1-2 . . TRBV6-4 CASSDSGQANFYGYTF TGTGCCAGCAGTGACTCGGGGCAGGCCAACTTCTATGGCTACACCTTC
TRBJ1-2 TRBD1 . TRBV9 CASNQGANYGYTF TGTGCCAGCAACCAGGGGGCTAACTATGGCTACACCTTC